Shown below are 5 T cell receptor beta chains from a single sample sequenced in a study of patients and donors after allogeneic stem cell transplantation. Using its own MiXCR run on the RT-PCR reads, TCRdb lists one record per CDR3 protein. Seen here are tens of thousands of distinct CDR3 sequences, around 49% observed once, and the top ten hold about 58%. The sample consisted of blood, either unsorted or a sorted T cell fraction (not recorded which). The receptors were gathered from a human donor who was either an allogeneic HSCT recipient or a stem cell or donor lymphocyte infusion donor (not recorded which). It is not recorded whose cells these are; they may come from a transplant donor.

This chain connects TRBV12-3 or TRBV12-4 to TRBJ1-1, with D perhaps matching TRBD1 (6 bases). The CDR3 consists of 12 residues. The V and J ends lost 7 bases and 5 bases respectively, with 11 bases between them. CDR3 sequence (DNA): TGTGCCAGCACCAAGGGGGGGACTGAAGCTTTCTTT. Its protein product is CASTKGGTEAFF.

CDR3 in DNA: TGTGCCAGCAGCACCCTTCGGGACAGACTGGGCTACACCTTC. Translating gives CASSTLRDRLGYTF. The genes are TRBV11-2 and TRBJ1-2; 7 bases match TRBD1. The CDR3 sequence is 14 residues long. Germline V CDR1 and CDR2: SGHAT, FQNNGV. V shed 5 bases, J shed 8 bases, and the junction held 11 bases outside the gene matches.

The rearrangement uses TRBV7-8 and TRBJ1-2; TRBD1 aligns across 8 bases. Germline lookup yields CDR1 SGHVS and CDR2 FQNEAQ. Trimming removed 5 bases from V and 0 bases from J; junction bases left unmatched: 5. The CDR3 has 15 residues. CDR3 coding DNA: TGTGCCAGCAGCGCGTGGGACAGGTCTAACTATGGCTACACCTTC. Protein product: CASSAWDRSNYGYTF. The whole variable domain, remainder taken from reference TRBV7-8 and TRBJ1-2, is GAGVSQSPRYKVAKRGQDVALRCDPISGHVSLFWYQQALGQGPEFLTYFQNEAQLDKSGLPSDRFFAERPEGSVSTLKIQRTQQEDSAVYLCASSAWDRSNYGYTFGSGTRLTVV.

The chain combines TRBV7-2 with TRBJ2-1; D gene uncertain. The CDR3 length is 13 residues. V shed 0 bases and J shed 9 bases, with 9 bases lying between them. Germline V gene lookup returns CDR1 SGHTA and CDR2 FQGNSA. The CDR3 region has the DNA TGTGCCAGCAGCTTAGCGCTCGAAATTGAGCAGTTCTTC. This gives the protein CASSLALEIEQFF.

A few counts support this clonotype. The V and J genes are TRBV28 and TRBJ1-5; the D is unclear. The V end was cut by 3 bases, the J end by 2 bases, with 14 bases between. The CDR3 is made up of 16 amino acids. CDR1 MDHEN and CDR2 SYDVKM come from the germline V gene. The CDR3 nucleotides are TGTGCCAGCAGTTTGGGCGGGGTCTATGGCAATCAGCCCCAGCATTTT. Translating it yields CASSLGGVYGNQPQHF.